Below are 21 T cell receptor beta chains sequenced from a single sample in a study of CD8 T cells in ankylosing spondylitis. Study-wide results and limits: Blood from ankylosing spondylitis patients appeared to carry a characteristic roughly 8-variant TCR beta motif.

Their recognized antigens are unknown. TCRdb itself ran the 5' RACE reads through MiXCR, one entry per CDR3 protein. Here the sample spans 700,000 or so distinct CDR3 sequences, 15% to 20% being singletons. The sequencing input was blood, either unsorted or a sorted T cell fraction (not recorded which). All receptors derive from a male donor with ankylosing spondylitis.

This clonotype was counted between two and nine times. The gene calls are TRBV29-1 and TRBJ1-2; no firm D call. The V gene's germline CDR1 is SQVTM and CDR2 ANQGSEA. Trimming left V 1 base short and J 8 bases short, with 8 bases between. The CDR3 is made up of 11 amino acids. This chain's CDR3 is CSVEAPKGYTF. The CDR3 region has the DNA TGCAGCGTTGAAGCCCCCAAAGGCTACACCTTC. Full variable domain (missing parts from reference TRBV29-1 and TRBJ1-2): SAVISQKPSRDICQRGTSLTIQCQVDSQVTMMFWYRQQPGQSLTLIATANQGSEATYESGFVIDKFPISRPNLTFSTLTVSNMSPEDSSIYLCSVEAPKGYTFGSGTRLTVV.

This clonotype was counted many times. The chain joins TRBV18 to TRBJ2-1; D is possibly TRBD1 (6 bases). The V and J ends lost 2 bases and 10 bases respectively, with 9 bases between them. In germline, CDR1 is KGHSH, CDR2 LQKENI. The CDR3 loop spans 12 amino acids. The CDR3 sequence: CASSPRGSEQFF. The CDR3 nucleotides are TGTGCCAGCTCACCAAGGGGGTCCGAGCAGTTCTTC.

This clonotype has more than one count but fewer than ten. The chain recombines TRBV5-1 with TRBJ1-2; 7 bases align to TRBD1. The CDR3 runs 14 residues. With 5 bases clipped from V and 3 bases from J, the junction kept 7 bases outside the gene matches. CDR1 and CDR2 (germline): SGHRS, YFSETQ. The DNA of the CDR3 is TGCGCCAGCAGTCCTGGACAGGTTTACTATGGCTACACCTTC. Encoded protein: CASSPGQVYYGYTF.

This clonotype was seen repeatedly, ten times or more. This chain uses TRBV10-3 with TRBJ2-1, with D hard to call. The CDR3 runs to 13 residues. CDR1 is ENHRY and CDR2 is SYGVKD in the germline V gene. The V gene lost 2 bases and the J gene lost 8 bases, with 10 bases spanning the gap. CDR3 nucleotide sequence: TGTGCCATCAGTGAGGAAGTGTTCGATGAGCAGTTCTTC. It translates to CAISEEVFDEQFF.

This clonotype was recorded a few times. The chain carries TRBV5-1 and TRBJ2-1, with 12 bases identical to TRBD2. V shed 4 bases, J shed 2 bases, and the junction held 4 bases outside the gene matches. Germline CDR1 reads SGHRS; CDR2 reads YFSETQ. The CDR3 sequence is 16 residues long. The CDR3 region has the DNA TGCGCCAGCAGCAAGACTAGCGGGGGTACCTACAATGAGCAGTTCTTC. Translation gives CASSKTSGGTYNEQFF.

The V call is TRBV7-9, the J call TRBJ2-2; no reliable D call. This CDR3 is built from 12 residues. Germline CDR1 SEHNR, CDR2 FQNEAQ (reference sequence). Trimming shortened V by 5 bases and J by 6 bases, and 7 bases separated the two germline ends. CDR3 residues: CASSQHAGELFF. The CDR3 bases are TGTGCCAGCAGCCAGCATGCCGGGGAGCTGTTTTTT.

This clonotype was observed a few times. The chain employs TRBV12-3 or TRBV12-4 and TRBJ2-7; no reliable D call. V was trimmed by 3 bases and J by 2 bases, leaving 8 bases between them. This CDR3 is built from 13 residues. DNA of the CDR3: TGTGCCAGCAGTTTCGGAAAGACCTACGAGCAGTACTTC. Translating it yields CASSFGKTYEQYF.

The chain employs TRBV28 and TRBJ1-1; possible D gene TRBD1, 5 bases. Germline-derived CDR1 and CDR2 are MDHEN and SYDVKM. V was pared by 3 bases and J by 9 bases, with 14 bases between. The CDR3 loop spans 13 amino acids. CDR3 sequence: CASSFPQGVKAFF. The CDR3 DNA sequence: TGTGCCAGCAGTTTCCCGCAAGGGGTGAAAGCTTTCTTT.

The chain carries TRBV10-3 and TRBJ1-1; a weak D match, TRBD1 (5 bases). CDR3 length: 14 residues. Germline V CDR1 and CDR2: ENHRY, SYGVKD. Deletions cut 3 bases from V and 1 base from J, with 9 bases between. CDR3 amino acids: CAISEGQGNTEAFF. DNA for the CDR3: TGTGCCATCAGTGAAGGGCAGGGGAACACTGAAGCTTTCTTT.

This clonotype came up a few times. The CDR3 here is CASGGTSGKGGELFF. CDR3 nucleotide sequence: TGTGCCAGCGGGGGGACTAGCGGGAAAGGCGGGGAGCTGTTTTTT. The chain joins TRBV12-3 or TRBV12-4 to TRBJ2-2; 13 bases line up with TRBD2. The CDR3 covers 15 residues. The J segment lost 7 bases and the V segment lost 8 bases, leaving 7 bases of the junction unmatched.

This rearrangement joins TRBV28 to TRBJ2-7; TRBD2 matches at 7 bases. The CDR3 has 12 amino acids. CDR1 is MDHEN and CDR2 is SYDVKM in the germline V gene. V lost 7 bases, J lost 6 bases, and 6 bases stayed unmatched. The CDR3 here is CASISGGGEQYF. The DNA of the CDR3 is TGTGCCAGCATTTCGGGGGGAGGCGAGCAGTACTTC.

This clonotype was observed a handful of times. V usage is TRBV5-5 and J usage is TRBJ2-5, with 7 bases lining up with TRBD1. The germline gives CDR1 SGHKS, CDR2 YYEKEE (reference sequence). This CDR3 spans 13 amino acids. Trimming cost V 6 bases and J 2 bases; bases outside gene matches: 4. The CDR3 DNA is TGTGCCAGCATCCAGACAGGGCAAGAGACCCAGTACTTC. Translated: CASIQTGQETQYF.

This clonotype appeared a few times. The CDR3 is CASSLATGPGGNEKLFF. The CDR3 bases are TGTGCCAGCAGCTTAGCAACAGGACCGGGGGGAAATGAAAAACTGTTTTTT. This sequence joins TRBV7-9 and TRBJ1-4, with D possibly matching TRBD1 (5 bases). Trimming removed 0 bases at V and 5 bases at J, with 16 bases between. CDR3 length: 17 amino acids. Germline values: CDR1 SEHNR, CDR2 FQNEAQ (reference sequence).

The table lists this clonotype with a few counts. The chain carries TRBV28 and TRBJ1-6; D ambiguous. Germline CDR1 and CDR2: MDHEN and SYDVKM. The ends were cut back, 3 bases at V and 13 bases at J, with 10 bases in the middle. There are 12 residues in the CDR3. CDR3 sequence reads: CASSFDTLPLHF. The DNA of the CDR3 is TGTGCCAGCAGTTTCGACACCCTCCCCCTCCACTTT.

The table lists this clonotype with a few counts. This sequence joins TRBV7-9 and TRBJ1-1; D gene uncertain. Germline CDR1 is SEHNR and CDR2 is FQNEAQ (reference sequence). This CDR3 has 14 amino acids. V was pared by 5 bases and J by 2 bases, with 12 bases between. CDR3: CASSPDGINTEAFF. CDR3 nucleotides: TGTGCCAGCAGCCCTGACGGGATCAACACTGAAGCTTTCTTT.

This clonotype was recorded once. The rearrangement joins TRBV7-3 to TRBJ2-7; 9 nucleotides align to TRBD2. This CDR3 has 15 residues. Losses at the gene ends were 5 bases for V and 3 bases for J; bases not matched to a gene: 8. Germline values: CDR1 SGHTA, CDR2 FQGTGA. CDR3 sequence: CASSLGAGGHYEQYF. For the CDR3, the DNA is TGTGCCAGCAGCCTAGGAGCGGGAGGTCACTACGAGCAGTACTTC.

There are a few counts of this clonotype. The chain couples TRBV6-1 to TRBJ2-5; 7 nucleotides match TRBD2. J lost 5 bases, V lost 5 bases, and 14 bases had no gene match. Germline lookup yields CDR1 MNHNS and CDR2 SASEGT. This CDR3 comprises 16 residues. CDR3 DNA sequence: TGTGCCAGCAGTCCCAATAGTGCGGGAGCGGGGGAGACCCAGTACTTC. As protein: CASSPNSAGAGETQYF.

There are a few counts of this clonotype. This rearrangement joins TRBV6-2 or TRBV6-3 to TRBJ2-7; possibly TRBD1 or TRBD2 for D (5 bases each). The V gene's germline CDR1 is MNHEY and CDR2 SVGEGT. Trimming cost V 8 bases and J 0 bases, with 14 bases left between them. CDR3 length equals 14 residues. CDR3 sequence: CASRKGTFSYEQYF. CDR3 sequence (DNA): TGTGCCAGCCGTAAGGGGACCTTCTCCTACGAGCAGTACTTC.

The J gene is TRBJ2-5, the V gene TRBV3-1; 7 bases are shared with TRBD2. The CDR3 contains 14 residues. The germline V gene has CDR1 LGHDT and CDR2 YNNKEL (reference sequence). J was trimmed by 4 bases and V by 6 bases; bases with no gene match: 8. CDR3 region: CASSPWTRAETQYF. In DNA form, the CDR3 reads TGTGCCAGCAGTCCTTGGACTAGAGCAGAGACCCAGTACTTC.

In this sample, this clonotype turned up many times. The chain recombines TRBV12-3 or TRBV12-4 with TRBJ1-1, with 9 bases identical to TRBD1. The CDR3 extends over 14 amino acids. J gave up 6 bases and V 6 bases, and 8 bases lay outside the gene matches. CDR3 nucleotide sequence: TGTGCCAGCAGCCCCTGGGACAGGGTGCCTGAAGCTTTCTTT. Protein: CASSPWDRVPEAFF.

This clonotype has more than one count but fewer than ten. The gene calls are TRBV10-3 and TRBJ1-6, with D tentatively TRBD1 (5 bases). The CDR3 is 13 residues long. V lost 10 bases to trimming and J lost 7 bases, with 14 bases between them. In germline, CDR1 is ENHRY, CDR2 SYGVKD. CDR3 bases: TGTGCCACCAATCGGGACCGCAATTCACCCCTCCACTTT. This translates into CATNRDRNSPLHF.